This T cell receptor beta chain was identified in a study of T cell repertoires in cytomegalovirus infection. This clonotype was seen only a few times. TCRdb re-analysed the reads in MiXCR, keeping a single row per CDR3 protein. The sample lists 150,000 to 200,000 distinct CDR3 sequences, approximately 28% occurring once. Sequencing was performed on PBMCs. The receptor was derived from a human donor in good health (CMV status not recorded). Some clones in this sample may be carry-over from other donors' samples.

CDR3 in DNA: TGTGCCAGTATCGGTGGGGCCCTCTACAATGAGCAGTTCTTC. Its protein is CASIGGALYNEQFF. The J gene is TRBJ2-1, the V gene TRBV6-1; tentatively, D is TRBD1 (5 bases). V gave up 9 bases and J gave up 3 bases, with 15 bases separating them. Germline V CDR1 and CDR2: MNHNS, SASEGT. There are 14 residues in the CDR3.